This T cell receptor beta chain is from a study of blood T cell repertoires in COVID-19 (dated by TCRdb to the early 2020s). The study in broad terms: Samples from collaborators originated in the United States, Italy and Spain and spanned both the acute and convalescent phases of COVID-19. The prospective study material was composed of cDNA or gDNA derived from T cells, B-cell-depleted T cells, or PBMCs. Deeply sampled blood TCRbeta repertoires from subjects exposed to, actively infected with, or recovered from COVID-19 were included in the dataset. The repertoires were released in a freely available public database intended as a resource for research on the immune response to SARS-CoV-2. The samples were drawn from two sources: the first 160 participants of the ongoing ImmuneRACE study, and over 950 subjects contributed by 6 global collaborators. A de-identified subject ID, COVID-19 status, age in years and sex were almost always included in the sample metadata. Where available, HLA class I and class II types were obtained from metadata supplied by the sample provider rather than from assay-based typing. The full study reports these points: Clinical and demographic metadata were provided uncurated, with the amount varying by source and participant.

Collaborating institutions collected whole blood in K2EDTA tubes following their own protocols. For TCRbeta analysis, collaborators shipped samples as frozen whole blood, isolated PBMCs, or DNA extracted from either of those sample types. Only one count was recorded for this clone. What this receptor recognizes is not known. The sample holds no much larger clone one base away, and base qualities are not on file. Taken from the germline V gene, the CDR1 and CDR2 loops are SNHLY and FYNNEI. The germline V and J ends show losses of 5 bases and 8 bases respectively, and no gene match explains 8 bases of the junction. The CDR3 goes from the cysteine to the phenylalanine over 13 residues. Of the read, only the CDR3 DNA is kept; its 39 bases are in frame from base 1. The immunoSEQ Assay, a bias-controlled multiplex PCR, was used to amplify TCRbeta CDR3 regions from genomic DNA. In the original analysis: Within the assay, amplification of reference gene primers was used to estimate how many nucleated cells each sample contained. To quantify the absolute abundance of each unique TCRbeta CDR3 rearrangement, sequence reads were collapsed and filtered. For each sample, productive Simpson clonality was calculated as the square root of Simpson's diversity index over productive rearrangements. TCRdb stores this immuneACCESS table with in-frame sequences only. Part of the clones is absent; in the studies checked, under half of the shortfall reflects unresolved V genes, and no reason is known for the rest. V, J and clone size were drawn from that table, and D and trimming were deduced from the DNA. Counted in this sample were approximately 130,000 clones; around 76% of them appeared once. The ten largest clones add up to 10% to 12% of the sample.

The chain links TRBV2 with TRBJ1-2, with TRBD1 matching 7 junction bases. This sequence was found in a human donor in a cohort sampled during active COVID-19. The sample was peripheral blood. The CDR3 loop reads CASSYGQDRGYTF. The nucleotide sequence is given as TGTGCCAGCAGTTACGGACAGGATCGGGGCTACACCTTC.